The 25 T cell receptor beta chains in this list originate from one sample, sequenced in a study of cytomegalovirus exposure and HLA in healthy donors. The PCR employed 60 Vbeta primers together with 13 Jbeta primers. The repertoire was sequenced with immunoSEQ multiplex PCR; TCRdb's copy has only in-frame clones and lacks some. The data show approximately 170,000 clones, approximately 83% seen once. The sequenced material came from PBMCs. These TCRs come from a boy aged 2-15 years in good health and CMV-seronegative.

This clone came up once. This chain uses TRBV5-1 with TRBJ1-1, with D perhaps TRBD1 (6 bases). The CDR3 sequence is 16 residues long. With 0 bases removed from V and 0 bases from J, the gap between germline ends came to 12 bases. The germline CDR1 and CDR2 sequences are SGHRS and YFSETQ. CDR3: CASSLGITGLNTEAFF. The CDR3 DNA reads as TGCGCCAGCAGCTTGGGAATAACAGGGTTGAACACTGAAGCTTTCTTT.

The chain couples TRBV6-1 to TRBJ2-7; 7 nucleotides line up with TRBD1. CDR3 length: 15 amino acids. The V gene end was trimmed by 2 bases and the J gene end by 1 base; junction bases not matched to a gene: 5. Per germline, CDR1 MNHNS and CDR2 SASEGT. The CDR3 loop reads CASSERAGGSYEQYV. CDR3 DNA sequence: TGTGCCAGCAGTGAACGGGCAGGGGGATCCTACGAGCAGTACGTC.

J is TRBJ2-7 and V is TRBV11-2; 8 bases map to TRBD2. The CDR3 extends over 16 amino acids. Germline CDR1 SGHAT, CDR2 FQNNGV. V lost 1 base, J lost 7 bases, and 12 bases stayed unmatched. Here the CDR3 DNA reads TGTGCCAGCAGCTTAGGGTGGACGGGAGGGGCGGAAGAGCAGTACTTC. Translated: CASSLGWTGGAEEQYF.

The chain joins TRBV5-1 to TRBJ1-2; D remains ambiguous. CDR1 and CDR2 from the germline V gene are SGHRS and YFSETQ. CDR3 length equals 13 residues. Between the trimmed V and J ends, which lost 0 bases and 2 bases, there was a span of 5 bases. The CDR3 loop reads CASSLDINYGYTF. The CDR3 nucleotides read TGCGCCAGCAGCTTGGACATAAACTATGGCTACACCTTC.

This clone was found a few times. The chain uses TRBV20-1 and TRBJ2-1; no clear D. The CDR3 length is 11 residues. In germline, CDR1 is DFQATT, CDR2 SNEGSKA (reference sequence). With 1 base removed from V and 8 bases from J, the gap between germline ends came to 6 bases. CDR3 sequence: CSARVVDEQFF. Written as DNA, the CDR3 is TGCAGTGCTAGAGTTGTAGATGAGCAGTTCTTC.

The CDR3 coding sequence is TGTGCCAGCAGTTTCAACGCGGACTCCTACGAGCAGTACGTC. Translated: CASSFNADSYEQYV. The chain uses TRBV27 and TRBJ2-7; D unresolved. The CDR3 runs to 14 residues. V shed 3 bases and J shed 0 bases, with 9 bases lying between them. Looked up from germline, CDR1 is MNHEY and CDR2 is SMNVEV (reference sequence).

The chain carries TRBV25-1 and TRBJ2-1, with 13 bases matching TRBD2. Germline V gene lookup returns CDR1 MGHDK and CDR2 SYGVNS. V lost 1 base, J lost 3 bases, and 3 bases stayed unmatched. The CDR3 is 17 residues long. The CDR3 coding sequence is TGTGCCAGCAGTGAATCCGGGACTAGCGGGGTCTACAATGAGCAGTTCTTC. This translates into CASSESGTSGVYNEQFF.

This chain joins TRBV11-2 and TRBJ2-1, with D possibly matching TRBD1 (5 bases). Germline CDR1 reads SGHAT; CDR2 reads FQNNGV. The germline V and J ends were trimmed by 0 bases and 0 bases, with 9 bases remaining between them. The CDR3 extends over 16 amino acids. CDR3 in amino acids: CASSLDLGLSYNEQFF. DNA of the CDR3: TGTGCCAGCAGCTTAGATCTGGGGCTCTCCTACAATGAGCAGTTCTTC.

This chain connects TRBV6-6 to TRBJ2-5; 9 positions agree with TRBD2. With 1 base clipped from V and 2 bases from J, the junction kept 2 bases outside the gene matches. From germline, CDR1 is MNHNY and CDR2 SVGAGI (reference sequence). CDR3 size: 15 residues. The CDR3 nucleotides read TGTGCCAGCAGTTACTGGACTAGCGCTCAAGAGACCCAGTACTTC. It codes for CASSYWTSAQETQYF.

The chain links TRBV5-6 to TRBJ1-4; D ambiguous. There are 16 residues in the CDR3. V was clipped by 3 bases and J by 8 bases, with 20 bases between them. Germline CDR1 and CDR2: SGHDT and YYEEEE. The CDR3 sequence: CASSSENEISREKLFF. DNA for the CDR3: TGTGCCAGCAGCTCGGAGAATGAAATATCACGGGAAAAACTGTTTTTT.

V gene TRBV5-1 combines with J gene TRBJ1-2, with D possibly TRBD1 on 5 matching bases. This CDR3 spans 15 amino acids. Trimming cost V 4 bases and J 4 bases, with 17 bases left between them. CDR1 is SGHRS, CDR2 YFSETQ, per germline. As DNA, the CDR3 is TGCGCCAGCAGCCGGGACGGGGGTAGTGGCTATGGCTACACCTTC. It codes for CASSRDGGSGYGYTF.

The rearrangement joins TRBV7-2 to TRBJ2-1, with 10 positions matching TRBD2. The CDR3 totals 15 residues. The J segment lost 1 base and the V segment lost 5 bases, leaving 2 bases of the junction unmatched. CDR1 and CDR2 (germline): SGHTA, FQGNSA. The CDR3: CASSLLAGSYNEQFF. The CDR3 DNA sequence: TGTGCCAGCAGCCTACTAGCGGGGTCCTACAATGAGCAGTTCTTC.

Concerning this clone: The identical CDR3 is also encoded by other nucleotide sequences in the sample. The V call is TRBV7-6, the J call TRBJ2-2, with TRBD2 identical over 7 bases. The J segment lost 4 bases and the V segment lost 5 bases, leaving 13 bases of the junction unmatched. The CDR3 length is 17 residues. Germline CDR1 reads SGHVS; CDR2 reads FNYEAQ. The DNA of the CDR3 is TGTGCCAGCAGCCTCACTGGGGGGGACTACCCCACCGGGGAGCTGTTTTTT. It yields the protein CASSLTGGDYPTGELFF. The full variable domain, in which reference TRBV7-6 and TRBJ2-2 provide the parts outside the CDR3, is GAGVSQSPRYKVTKRGQDVALRCDPISGHVSLYWYRQALGQGPEFLTYFNYEAQQDKSGLPNDRFSAERPEGSISTLTIQRTEQRDSAMYRCASSLTGGDYPTGELFFGEGSRLTVL.

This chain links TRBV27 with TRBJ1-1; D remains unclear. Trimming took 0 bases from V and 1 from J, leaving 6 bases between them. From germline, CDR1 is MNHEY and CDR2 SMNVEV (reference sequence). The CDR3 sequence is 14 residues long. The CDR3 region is CASSLSAGNTEAFF. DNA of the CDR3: TGTGCCAGCAGTTTATCCGCAGGGAACACTGAAGCTTTCTTT.

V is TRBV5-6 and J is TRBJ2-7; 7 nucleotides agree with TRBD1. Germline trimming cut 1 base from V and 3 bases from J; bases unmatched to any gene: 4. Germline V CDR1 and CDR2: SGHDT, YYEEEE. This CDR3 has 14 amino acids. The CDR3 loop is CASSLRSGGYEQYF. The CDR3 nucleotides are TGTGCCAGCAGCTTGCGCTCAGGGGGCTACGAGCAGTACTTC.

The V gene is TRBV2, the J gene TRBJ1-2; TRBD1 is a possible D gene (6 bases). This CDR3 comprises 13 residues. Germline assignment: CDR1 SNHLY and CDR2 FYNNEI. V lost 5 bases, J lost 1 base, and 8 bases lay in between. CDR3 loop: CASSLQGNYGYTF. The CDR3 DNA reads TGTGCCAGCAGTTTACAGGGTAACTATGGCTACACCTTC.

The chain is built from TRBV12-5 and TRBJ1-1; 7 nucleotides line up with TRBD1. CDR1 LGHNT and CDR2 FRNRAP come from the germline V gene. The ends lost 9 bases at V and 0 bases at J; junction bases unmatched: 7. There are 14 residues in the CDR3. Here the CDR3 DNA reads TGTGCTAGCCGCTCAGGGGGGATGAACACTGAAGCTTTCTTT. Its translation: CASRSGGMNTEAFF.

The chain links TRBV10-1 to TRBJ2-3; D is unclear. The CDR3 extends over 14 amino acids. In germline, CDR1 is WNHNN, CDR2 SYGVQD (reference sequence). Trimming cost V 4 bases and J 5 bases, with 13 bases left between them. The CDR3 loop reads CASSGLPEGDTQYF. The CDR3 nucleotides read TGCGCCAGCAGTGGACTCCCTGAAGGAGATACGCAGTATTTT.

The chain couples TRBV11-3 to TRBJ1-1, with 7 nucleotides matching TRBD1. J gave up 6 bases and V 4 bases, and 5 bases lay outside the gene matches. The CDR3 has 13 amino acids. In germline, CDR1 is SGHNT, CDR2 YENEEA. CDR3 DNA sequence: TGTGCCAGCAGCTCCGGACAGGCGGCTGAAGCTTTCTTT. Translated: CASSSGQAAEAFF.

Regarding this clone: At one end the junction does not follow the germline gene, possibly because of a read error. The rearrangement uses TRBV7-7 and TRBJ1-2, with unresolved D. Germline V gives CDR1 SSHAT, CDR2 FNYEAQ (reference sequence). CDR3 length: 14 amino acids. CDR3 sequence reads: CASSPLQESYGYTF. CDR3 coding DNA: TGTGCTAGCAGCCCCCTTCAGGAAAGCTATGGCTACACCTTC.

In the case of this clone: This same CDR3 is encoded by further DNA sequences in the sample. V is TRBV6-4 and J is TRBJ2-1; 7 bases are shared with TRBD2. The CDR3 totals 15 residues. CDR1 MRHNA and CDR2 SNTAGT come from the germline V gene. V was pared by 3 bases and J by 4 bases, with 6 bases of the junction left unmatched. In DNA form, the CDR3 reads TGTGCCAGCAGTGAAGGCGGGAGTGGGTACAATGAGCAGTTCTTC. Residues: CASSEGGSGYNEQFF.

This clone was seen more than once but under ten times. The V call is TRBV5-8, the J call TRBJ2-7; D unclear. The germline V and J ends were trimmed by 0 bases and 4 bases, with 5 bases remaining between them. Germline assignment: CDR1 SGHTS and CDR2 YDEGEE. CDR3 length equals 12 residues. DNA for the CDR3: TGTGCCAGCAGCTTGGCCCGGTACGAGCAGTACTTC. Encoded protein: CASSLARYEQYF.

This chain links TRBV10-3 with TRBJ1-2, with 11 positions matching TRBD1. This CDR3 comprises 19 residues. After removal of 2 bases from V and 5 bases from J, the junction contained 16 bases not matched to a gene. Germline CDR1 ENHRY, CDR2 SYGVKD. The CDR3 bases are TGTGCCATCAGTGAGGCTCCTGGGACAGGGGGGACCCTTAGGTATGGCTACACCTTC. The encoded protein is CAISEAPGTGGTLRYGYTF.

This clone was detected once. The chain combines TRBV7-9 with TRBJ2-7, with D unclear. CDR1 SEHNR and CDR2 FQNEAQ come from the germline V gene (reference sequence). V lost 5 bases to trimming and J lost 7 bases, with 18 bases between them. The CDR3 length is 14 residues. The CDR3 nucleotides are TGTGCCAGCAGCCTGGGCCCACCTTCTGGGGAGCAGTACGTC. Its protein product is CASSLGPPSGEQYV.

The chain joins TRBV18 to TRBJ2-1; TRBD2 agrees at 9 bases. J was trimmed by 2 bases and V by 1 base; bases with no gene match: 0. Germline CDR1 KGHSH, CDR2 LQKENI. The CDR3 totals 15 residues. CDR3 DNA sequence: TGTGCCAGCTCACCACGGACTAGCGCCTACAATGAGCAGTTCTTC. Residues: CASSPRTSAYNEQFF.